Detailed here is one T cell receptor beta chain. Its antigen is unknown. Germline loops: CDR1 LGHDT, CDR2 YNNKEL (reference sequence). This CDR3 is built from 14 residues. The entry originates in a study of monozygotic twins with inflammatory bowel disease. Findings and caveats of the study: Lower sharing of clonotypes with other individuals was seen in IBD patients than in healthy twins. This was most marked in patients showing signs of disease activity.

Added by template switching were UMIs that each held a 6-nucleotide sample barcode. After re-calling the 5' RACE reads, TCRdb lists one entry per CDR3 protein, DNA absent. The table lists fewer than 550,000 distinct CDR3 sequences. V gene TRBV3-1 combines with J gene TRBJ2-1; TCRdb gives TRBD1 as the D gene, but with no DNA this cannot be confirmed. The sample consisted of blood. The receptor was isolated from a human donor with ulcerative colitis or Crohn's disease, or a healthy co-twin of an affected twin (not recorded which). CDR3 residues: CASSQDTGVDEQFF.